What follows is one T cell receptor beta chain and its context. What it binds is not known. Multiplex PCR was performed with 32 V and 13 J primers, and it amplified TCR beta CDR3. Via MiXCR, TCRdb re-called the multiplex PCR reads, giving one row per CDR3 protein. The sample carries about 2,900 distinct CDR3 sequences, roughly 40% recorded once. After removal of 0 bases from V and 5 bases from J, the junction contained 10 bases not matched to a gene. Germline CDR1 reads DFQATT; CDR2 reads SNEGSKA (reference sequence). The CDR3 has 16 amino acids. This entry belongs to a study of immune heterogeneity within non-small cell lung tumors. Study in general: Histology included a few squamous cell carcinomas, over 8 non-squamous carcinomas and 1 unspecified tumor. Study-wide points: Clonotypes of T-cell receptor beta found at high frequency were largely distinct between individual patients. Within each patient, tumor sites shared identical dominant CDR3 beta clonotypes and also held site-unique high-frequency clones. Local T-cell clonality tracked local tumor mutational burden, showing a moderate yet significant relationship (R about 0.35).

Samples each supplied around 640 ng of bulk tumor genomic DNA as template. Each primary tumor yielded several biopsies, collected far apart from one another at surgery. Patients went through curative surgery, and their non-small cell lung cancer was untreated and newly diagnosed. Sequenced input: lung tumor tissue. The J gene is TRBJ2-5, the V gene TRBV20-1; 9 bases agree with TRBD1. This clonotype originated in a woman aged 45-65 years with non-small cell lung cancer. CDR3 sequence (DNA): TGCAGTGCTAGAGACCCGGCGGACAGGGGTTTGGAGACCCAGTACTTC. This sequence encodes CSARDPADRGLETQYF.